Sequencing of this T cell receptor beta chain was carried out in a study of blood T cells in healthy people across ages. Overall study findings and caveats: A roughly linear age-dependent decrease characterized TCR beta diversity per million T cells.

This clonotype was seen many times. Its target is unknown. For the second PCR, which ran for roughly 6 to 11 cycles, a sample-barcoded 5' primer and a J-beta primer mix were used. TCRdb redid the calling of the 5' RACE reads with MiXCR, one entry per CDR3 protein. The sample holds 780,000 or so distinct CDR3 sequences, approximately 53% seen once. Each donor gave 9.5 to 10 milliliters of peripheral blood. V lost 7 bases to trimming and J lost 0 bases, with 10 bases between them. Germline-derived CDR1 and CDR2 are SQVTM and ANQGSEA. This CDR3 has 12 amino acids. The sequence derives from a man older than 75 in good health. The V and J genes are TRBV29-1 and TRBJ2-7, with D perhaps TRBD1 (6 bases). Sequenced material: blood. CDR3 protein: CSARDTSYEQYF. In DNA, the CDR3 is TGCAGCGCCCGGGACACCTCCTACGAGCAGTACTTC.